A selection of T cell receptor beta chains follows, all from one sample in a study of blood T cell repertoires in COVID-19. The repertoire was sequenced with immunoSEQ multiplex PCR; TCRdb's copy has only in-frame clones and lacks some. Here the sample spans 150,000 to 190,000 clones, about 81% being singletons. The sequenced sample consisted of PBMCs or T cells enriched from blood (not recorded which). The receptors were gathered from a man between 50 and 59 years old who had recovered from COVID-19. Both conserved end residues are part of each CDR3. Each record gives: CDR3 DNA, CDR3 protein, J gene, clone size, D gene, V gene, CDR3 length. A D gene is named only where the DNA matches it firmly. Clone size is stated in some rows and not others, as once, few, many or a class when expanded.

CDR3 DNA: TGCAGCGTTGGGGGGACAGGTTACGGGGAGCTGTTTTTT
CDR3 protein: CSVGGTGYGELFF
J gene: TRBJ2-2
clone size: NA
D gene: TRBD1
V gene: TRBV29-1
CDR3 length: 13

CDR3 DNA: TGTGCCAGCAGTCCTGGACAGGGGTACACTGAAGCTTTCTTT
CDR3 protein: CASSPGQGYTEAFF
J gene: TRBJ1-1
clone size: NA
D gene: TRBD1
V gene: TRBV27
CDR3 length: 14

CDR3 DNA: TGTGCCAGCAGCCATCGGACTAGATTGCGCACAGATACGCAGTATTTT
CDR3 protein: CASSHRTRLRTDTQYF
J gene: TRBJ2-3
clone size: NA
D gene: TRBD2
V gene: TRBV3-1/TRBV3-2
CDR3 length: 16

CDR3 DNA: TGTGCCAGCAGTGAACTTGGGGGGAGCTACACAGATACGCAGTATTTT
CDR3 protein: CASSELGGSYTDTQYF
J gene: TRBJ2-3
clone size: NA
D gene: NA
V gene: TRBV6-1
CDR3 length: 16

CDR3 DNA: TGTGCCAGCAGCACCGACCACAGTTTCAATGAGCAGTTCTTC
CDR3 protein: CASSTDHSFNEQFF
J gene: TRBJ2-1
clone size: NA
D gene: NA
V gene: TRBV7-2
CDR3 length: 14

CDR3 DNA: TGTGCCAGCAGCCAAGATGGGGACAGAGTTAATTCACCCCTCCACTTT
CDR3 protein: CASSQDGDRVNSPLHF
J gene: TRBJ1-6
clone size: NA
D gene: TRBD1
V gene: TRBV4-2
CDR3 length: 16

CDR3 DNA: TGTGCCAGCAGCTTTGGAGGGGGCTGGGAAAAACTGTTTTTT
CDR3 protein: CASSFGGGWEKLFF
J gene: TRBJ1-4
clone size: NA
D gene: TRBD1
V gene: TRBV7-2
CDR3 length: 14

CDR3 DNA: TGTGCCAGCAGCTACCGGACTAGCGGGGGCGTGGGGCAGTTCTTC
CDR3 protein: CASSYRTSGGVGQFF
J gene: TRBJ2-1
clone size: NA
D gene: TRBD2
V gene: TRBV7-2
CDR3 length: 15

CDR3 DNA: TGTGCCAGTAGCAAGAGGGACAGGAGGCCAAATCAGCCCCAGCATTTT
CDR3 protein: CASSKRDRRPNQPQHF
J gene: TRBJ1-5
clone size: NA
D gene: TRBD1
V gene: TRBV19
CDR3 length: 16

CDR3 DNA: TGCGCCAGCAGCCAAGGGGCAGGAGGTGGCTACACCTTC
CDR3 protein: CASSQGAGGGYTF
J gene: TRBJ1-2
clone size: NA
D gene: NA
V gene: TRBV4-1
CDR3 length: 13

CDR3 DNA: TGTGCCAGTACCCCCGAGGGCAGGCCGAACTATGGCTACACCTTC
CDR3 protein: CASTPEGRPNYGYTF
J gene: TRBJ1-2
clone size: NA
D gene: NA
V gene: TRBV19
CDR3 length: 15

CDR3 DNA: TGTGCCAGCAGCTTAGGGGGTACTAGCGCCTCCTACAATGAGCAGTTCTTC
CDR3 protein: CASSLGGTSASYNEQFF
J gene: TRBJ2-1
clone size: NA
D gene: TRBD2
V gene: TRBV11-2
CDR3 length: 17

CDR3 DNA: TGCGCCAGCAGGGTGACAGGGGCAAACGGCTACACCTTC
CDR3 protein: CASRVTGANGYTF
J gene: TRBJ1-2
clone size: NA
D gene: TRBD1
V gene: TRBV5-1
CDR3 length: 13

CDR3 DNA: TGTGCCAGCAGCTCCCCATTAGGGGGAGTACATACGCAGTATTTT
CDR3 protein: CASSSPLGGVHTQYF
J gene: TRBJ2-3
clone size: NA
D gene: NA
V gene: TRBV5-4
CDR3 length: 15

CDR3 DNA: TGTGCCAGCAGCCAAGGGACAGGGACCACTGAAGCTTTCTTT
CDR3 protein: CASSQGTGTTEAFF
J gene: TRBJ1-1
clone size: NA
D gene: TRBD1
V gene: TRBV3-1/TRBV3-2
CDR3 length: 14

CDR3 DNA: TGTGCCAGCAGCCTCGGACTGAATCAGCCCCAGCATTTT
CDR3 protein: CASSLGLNQPQHF
J gene: TRBJ1-5
clone size: NA
D gene: NA
V gene: TRBV6-2/TRBV6-3
CDR3 length: 13

CDR3 DNA: TGTGCCAGCAGCGTGGACAGCCACTACGAGCAGTACTTC
CDR3 protein: CASSVDSHYEQYF
J gene: TRBJ2-7
clone size: NA
D gene: NA
V gene: TRBV7-9
CDR3 length: 13

CDR3 DNA: TGTGCCAGCAACCAGGGAAGCACTGAAGCTTTCTTT
CDR3 protein: CASNQGSTEAFF
J gene: TRBJ1-1
clone size: NA
D gene: NA
V gene: TRBV2
CDR3 length: 12

CDR3 DNA: TGTGCCAGCAGAGCGCCGGGACAGTCCACGAACACTGAAGCTTTCTTT
CDR3 protein: CASRAPGQSTNTEAFF
J gene: TRBJ1-1
clone size: NA
D gene: TRBD1
V gene: TRBV7-9
CDR3 length: 16

CDR3 DNA: TGTGCCAGCAGCTCCGGGCGGGGTAGGGCACGGGAAGCTTTCTTT
CDR3 protein: CASSSGRGRAREAFF
J gene: TRBJ1-1
clone size: NA
D gene: NA
V gene: TRBV7-9
CDR3 length: 15

CDR3 DNA: TGTGCCAGCAGTGGGGACATGAACGAGCAGTACTTC
CDR3 protein: CASSGDMNEQYF
J gene: TRBJ2-7
clone size: NA
D gene: NA
V gene: TRBV2
CDR3 length: 12

CDR3 DNA: TGTGCCAGCAGCCTTATCCAGGGGGAAGCTTTCTTT
CDR3 protein: CASSLIQGEAFF
J gene: TRBJ1-1
clone size: once
D gene: NA
V gene: TRBV14
CDR3 length: 12

CDR3 DNA: TGTGCCAGCAGGGGACAGCCCAATTCACCCCTCCACTTT
CDR3 protein: CASRGQPNSPLHF
J gene: TRBJ1-6
clone size: NA
D gene: TRBD1
V gene: TRBV3-1/TRBV3-2
CDR3 length: 13

CDR3 DNA: TGTGCCAGCAGCCCCCAGAGACCGACTAGCGGGGATCGATTGAAAGTGTGGGAGACCCAGTACTTC
CDR3 protein: CASSPQRPTSGDRLKVWETQYF
J gene: TRBJ2-5
clone size: NA
D gene: TRBD2
V gene: TRBV7-6
CDR3 length: 22

CDR3 DNA: TGTGCCAGCACCTCGGGACAGACCTTAACTAATGAGCAGTTCTTC
CDR3 protein: CASTSGQTLTNEQFF
J gene: TRBJ2-1
clone size: NA
D gene: TRBD1
V gene: TRBV9
CDR3 length: 15

CDR3 DNA: TGCGCCAGCAGCCAAACACAGGGGTCGGGTCAGCCCCAGCATTTT
CDR3 protein: CASSQTQGSGQPQHF
J gene: TRBJ1-5
clone size: NA
D gene: TRBD1
V gene: TRBV4-3
CDR3 length: 15

CDR3 DNA: TGTGCCAGCAGCTTAGCGGGCGGGTATCAGCCCCAGCATTTT
CDR3 protein: CASSLAGGYQPQHF
J gene: TRBJ1-5
clone size: NA
D gene: NA
V gene: TRBV7-2
CDR3 length: 14